The clone carrying this TCR beta chain was seen a handful of times. HTBI primers from iRepertoire and Arm-PCR of CDR3 regions yielded the TCR beta libraries. TCRdb itself ran the multiplex PCR reads through MiXCR, one entry per CDR3 protein. Here the sample spans about 450,000 distinct CDR3 sequences, about a quarter being singletons. The CDR3 has 17 amino acids. V was trimmed by 0 bases and J by 4 bases, leaving 16 bases between them. CDR1 and CDR2 from the germline V gene are LGHDT and YNNKEL (reference sequence). This entry is derived from a study of regulatory T cells in long-lasting Graves disease. On the study more broadly: Over-5-year antithyroid drug use with positive TSH receptor antibodies defined persistent Graves' disease in the study.

Time point reported: persistent/refractory GD, antithyroid drugs over 5 years with positive TRAb. Generation of the TCR library employed RNA extracted from PBMCs. The rearrangement links TRBV3-1 to TRBJ1-5, with D tentatively TRBD1 (5 bases). The clonotype comes from a female donor with Graves disease. The sequences come from peripheral blood mononuclear cells (PBMCs), collected when the disease was refractory, from a patient treated with antithyroid drugs. DNA of the CDR3: TGTGCCAGCAGCCAAGATCTAACCTTGACAGAGAATCAGCCCCAGCATTTT. This encodes CASSQDLTLTENQPQHF.